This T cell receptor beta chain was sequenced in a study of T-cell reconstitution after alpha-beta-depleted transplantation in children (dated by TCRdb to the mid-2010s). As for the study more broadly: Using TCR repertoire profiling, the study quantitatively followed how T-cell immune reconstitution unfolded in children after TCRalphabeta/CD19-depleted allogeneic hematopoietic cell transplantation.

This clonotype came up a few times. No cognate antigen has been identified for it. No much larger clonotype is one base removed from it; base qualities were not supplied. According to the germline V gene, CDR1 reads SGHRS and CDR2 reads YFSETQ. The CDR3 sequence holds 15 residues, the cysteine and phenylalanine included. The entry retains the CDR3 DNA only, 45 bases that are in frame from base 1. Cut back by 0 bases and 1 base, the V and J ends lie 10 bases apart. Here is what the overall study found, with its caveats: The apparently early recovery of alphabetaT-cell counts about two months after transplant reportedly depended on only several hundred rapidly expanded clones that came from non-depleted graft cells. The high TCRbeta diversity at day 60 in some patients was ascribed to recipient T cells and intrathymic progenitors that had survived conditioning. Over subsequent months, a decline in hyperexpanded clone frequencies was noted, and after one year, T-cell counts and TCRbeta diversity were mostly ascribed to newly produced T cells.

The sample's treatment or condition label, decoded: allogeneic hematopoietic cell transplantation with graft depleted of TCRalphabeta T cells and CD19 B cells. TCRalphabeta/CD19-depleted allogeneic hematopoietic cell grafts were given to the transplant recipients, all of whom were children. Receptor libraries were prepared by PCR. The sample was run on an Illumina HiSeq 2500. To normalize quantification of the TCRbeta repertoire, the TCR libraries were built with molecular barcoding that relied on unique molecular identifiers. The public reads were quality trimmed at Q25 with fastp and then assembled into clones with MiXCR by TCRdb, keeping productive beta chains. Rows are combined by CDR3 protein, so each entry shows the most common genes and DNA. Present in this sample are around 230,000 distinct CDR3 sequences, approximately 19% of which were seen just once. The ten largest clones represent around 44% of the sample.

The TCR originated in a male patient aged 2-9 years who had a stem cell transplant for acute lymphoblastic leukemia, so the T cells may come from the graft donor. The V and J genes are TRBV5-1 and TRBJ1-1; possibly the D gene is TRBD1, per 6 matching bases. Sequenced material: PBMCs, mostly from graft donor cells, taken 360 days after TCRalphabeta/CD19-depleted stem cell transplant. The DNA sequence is TGCGCCAGCAGCTTGGCGGGGGGCCCGAACACTGAAGCTTTCTTT. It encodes CASSLAGGPNTEAFF.